Listed below are T cell receptor beta chains from one sample, sequenced in a study of T cell repertoires in cytomegalovirus infection. TCRdb re-called the reads with MiXCR, one entry per CDR3 protein. The sample consists of about half a million distinct CDR3 sequences, around a third of them appearing once. Their cognate antigens are unknown. The specimen comprised cultured PBMCs, sampled from culture after CMV antigen stimulation. Source of these receptors: a human donor in good health (CMV status not recorded). Some clones in this sample may be carry-over from other donors' samples. Each CDR3 is given without its conserved first and last residue. Each record gives: CDR3 length, V gene, J gene, CDR3 protein.

len: 12; v_gene: TRBV7-6; j_gene: TRBJ2-3; CDR3aa: ASSFSGGRDTQY
len: 18; v_gene: TRBV6-2/TRBV6-3; j_gene: TRBJ2-1; CDR3aa: ASSNSGTSGRALDYNEQF
len: 11; v_gene: TRBV27; j_gene: TRBJ1-2; CDR3aa: ASSLSGAGGYT
len: 14; v_gene: TRBV14; j_gene: TRBJ2-2; CDR3aa: ASSQVGHWNTGELF
len: 13; v_gene: TRBV19; j_gene: TRBJ1-1; CDR3aa: ASRPAGGAATEAF
len: 14; v_gene: TRBV7-8; j_gene: TRBJ1-2; CDR3aa: ASSPRPGPFNYGYT
len: 15; v_gene: TRBV20-1; j_gene: TRBJ2-3; CDR3aa: SASTPPGGGSTDTQY
len: 10; v_gene: TRBV12-3/TRBV12-4; j_gene: TRBJ1-2; CDR3aa: ASNRATTGYT
len: 13; v_gene: TRBV7-6; j_gene: TRBJ2-2; CDR3aa: ASSLVDRGIGELF
len: 12; v_gene: TRBV7-2; j_gene: TRBJ2-5; CDR3aa: ASSLGHFEETQY
len: 10; v_gene: TRBV9; j_gene: TRBJ2-3; CDR3aa: ASSVGKDTQY
len: 11; v_gene: TRBV19; j_gene: TRBJ1-2; CDR3aa: ASSMGQIYGYT
len: 13; v_gene: TRBV7-8; j_gene: TRBJ2-7; CDR3aa: ASSWTRDPVHEQY
len: 13; v_gene: TRBV12-3/TRBV12-4; j_gene: TRBJ2-1; CDR3aa: ASSLRLAGDNEQF
len: 14; v_gene: TRBV4-1; j_gene: TRBJ2-2; CDR3aa: ASSRLTSQNTGELF
len: 13; v_gene: TRBV7-9; j_gene: TRBJ2-1; CDR3aa: ASSLLGLAGDEQF
len: 18; v_gene: TRBV6-2/TRBV6-3; j_gene: TRBJ2-2; CDR3aa: ASSRLERETNRGVSGELF
len: 13; v_gene: TRBV7-2; j_gene: TRBJ1-2; CDR3aa: ASSLGQGQYYGYT
len: 12; v_gene: TRBV18; j_gene: TRBJ2-5; CDR3aa: ASSPPSGWETQY
len: 12; v_gene: TRBV12-3/TRBV12-4; j_gene: TRBJ1-2; CDR3aa: ASSLGPGMNGYT
len: 10; v_gene: TRBV27; j_gene: TRBJ1-2; CDR3aa: ASSSTGTGSI
len: 15; v_gene: TRBV5-4; j_gene: TRBJ2-4; CDR3aa: ASSLSVGASSKNIQY
len: 12; v_gene: TRBV12-3/TRBV12-4; j_gene: TRBJ2-1; CDR3aa: ASSPGTGVHEQF
len: 12; v_gene: TRBV3-1; j_gene: TRBJ2-5; CDR3aa: ASSVEGGEETQY
len: 13; v_gene: TRBV4-3; j_gene: TRBJ2-1; CDR3aa: ASSQDYRMGREQF
len: 12; v_gene: TRBV28; j_gene: TRBJ1-6; CDR3aa: ASSFPGPNSPLH
len: 16; v_gene: TRBV28; j_gene: TRBJ2-3; CDR3aa: ASSRRLTPTIPADTQY
len: 14; v_gene: TRBV7-2; j_gene: TRBJ2-7; CDR3aa: ASSPRGLAGAYEQY
len: 15; v_gene: TRBV25-1; j_gene: TRBJ1-5; CDR3aa: ASSDTSRQGSSQPQH
len: 16; v_gene: TRBV5-6; j_gene: TRBJ2-1; CDR3aa: ASSSGTSGRSSYNEQF
len: 11; v_gene: TRBV6-5; j_gene: TRBJ2-3; CDR3aa: ASSYSFGQLEY
len: 15; v_gene: TRBV6-6; j_gene: TRBJ2-1; CDR3aa: ASSFTSGATITNEQF
len: 13; v_gene: TRBV7-2; j_gene: TRBJ1-6; CDR3aa: ASSLIGQGGSPLH
len: 13; v_gene: TRBV6-6; j_gene: TRBJ2-4; CDR3aa: ASSYVSATENIQY
len: 11; v_gene: TRBV6-6; j_gene: TRBJ2-7; CDR3aa: ASSYDRSYEQY
len: 11; v_gene: TRBV24-1; j_gene: TRBJ1-1; CDR3aa: ATSEVGTGRAF
len: 14; v_gene: TRBV6-2/TRBV6-3; j_gene: TRBJ2-2; CDR3aa: ASSSTGGSNTGELF
len: 10; v_gene: TRBV7-2; j_gene: TRBJ2-5; CDR3aa: ASSWYQETQY
len: 14; v_gene: TRBV6-2/TRBV6-3; j_gene: TRBJ2-7; CDR3aa: ASRRPGTDNYYEQY
len: 10; v_gene: TRBV27; j_gene: TRBJ1-2; CDR3aa: ASFGANYGYT
len: 14; v_gene: TRBV7-2; j_gene: TRBJ2-1; CDR3aa: ASSPITGANDNEQF
len: 15; v_gene: TRBV7-9; j_gene: TRBJ2-1; CDR3aa: ASSLGRLAGGYNEQF
len: 16; v_gene: TRBV19; j_gene: TRBJ2-3; CDR3aa: ASSMFVIVGGGTDTQY
len: 12; v_gene: TRBV6-5; j_gene: TRBJ1-2; CDR3aa: ASREPGQGYGYT
len: 13; v_gene: TRBV6-2/TRBV6-3; j_gene: TRBJ2-1; CDR3aa: ASMSSRPGGNEQF